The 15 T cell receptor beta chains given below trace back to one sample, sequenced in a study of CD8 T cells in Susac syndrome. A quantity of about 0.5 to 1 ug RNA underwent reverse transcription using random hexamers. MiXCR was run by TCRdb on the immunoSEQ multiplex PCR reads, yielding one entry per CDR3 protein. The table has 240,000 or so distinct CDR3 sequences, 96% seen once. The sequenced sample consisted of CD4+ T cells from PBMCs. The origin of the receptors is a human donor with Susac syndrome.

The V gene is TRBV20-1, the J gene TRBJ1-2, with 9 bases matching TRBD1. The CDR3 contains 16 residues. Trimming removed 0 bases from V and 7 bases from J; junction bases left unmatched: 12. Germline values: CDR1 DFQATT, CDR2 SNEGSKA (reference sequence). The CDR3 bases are TGCAGTGCTAGAGACCGTCGACAGGGGGTAGTCGGTGGCTACACCTTC. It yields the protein CSARDRRQGVVGGYTF.

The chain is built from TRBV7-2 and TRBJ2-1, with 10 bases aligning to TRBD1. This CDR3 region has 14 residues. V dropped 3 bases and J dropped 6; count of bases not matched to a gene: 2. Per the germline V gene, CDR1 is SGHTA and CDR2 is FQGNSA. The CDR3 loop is CASSLGQGSNEQFF. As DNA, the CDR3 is TGTGCCAGCAGCTTGGGACAGGGGTCCAATGAGCAGTTCTTC. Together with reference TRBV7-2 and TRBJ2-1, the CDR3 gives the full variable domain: GAGVSQSPSNKVTEKGKDVELRCDPISGHTALYWYRQSLGQGLEFLIYFQGNSAPDKSGLPSDRFSAERTGGSVSTLTIQRTQQEDSAVYLCASSLGQGSNEQFFGPGTRLTVL.

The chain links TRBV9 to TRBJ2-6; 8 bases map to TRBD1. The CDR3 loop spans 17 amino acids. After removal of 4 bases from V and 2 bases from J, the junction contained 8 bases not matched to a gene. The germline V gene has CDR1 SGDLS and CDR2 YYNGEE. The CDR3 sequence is CASSPGQGTPGANVLTF. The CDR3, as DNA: TGTGCCAGCAGCCCAGGACAGGGAACGCCTGGGGCCAACGTCCTGACTTTC. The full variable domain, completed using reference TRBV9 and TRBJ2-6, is DSGVTQTPKHLITATGQRVTLRCSPRSGDLSVYWYQQSLDQGLQFLIQYYNGEERAKGNILERFSAQQFPDLHSELNLSSLELGDSALYFCASSPGQGTPGANVLTFGAGSRLTVL.

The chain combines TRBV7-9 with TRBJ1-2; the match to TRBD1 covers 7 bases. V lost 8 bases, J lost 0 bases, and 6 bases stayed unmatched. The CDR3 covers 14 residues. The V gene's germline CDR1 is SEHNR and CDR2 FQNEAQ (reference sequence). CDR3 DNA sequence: TGTGCCAGCGGGGGACAGCCTACTAACTATGGCTACACCTTC. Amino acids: CASGGQPTNYGYTF. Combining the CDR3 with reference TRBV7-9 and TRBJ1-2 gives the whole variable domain DTGVSQNPRHKITKRGQNVTFRCDPISEHNRLYWYRQTLGQGPEFLTYFQNEAQLEKSRLLSDRFSAERPKGSFSTLEIQRTEQGDSAMYLCASGGQPTNYGYTFGSGTRLTVV.

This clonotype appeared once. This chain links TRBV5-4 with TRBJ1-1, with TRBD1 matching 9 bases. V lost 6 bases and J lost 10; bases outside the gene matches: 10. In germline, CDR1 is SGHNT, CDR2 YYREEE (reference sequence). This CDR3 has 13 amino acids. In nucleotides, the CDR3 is TGTGCCAGCAAAGGCAACAGGGGGCTGAGAGCTTTCTTT. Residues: CASKGNRGLRAFF.

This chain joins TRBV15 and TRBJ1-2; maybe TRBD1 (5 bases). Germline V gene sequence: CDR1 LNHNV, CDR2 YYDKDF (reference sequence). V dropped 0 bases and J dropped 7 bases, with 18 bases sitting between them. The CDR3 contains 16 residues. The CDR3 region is CATSRDDPAGWGGYTF. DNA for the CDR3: TGTGCCACCAGCAGAGATGACCCAGCAGGGTGGGGTGGCTACACCTTC.

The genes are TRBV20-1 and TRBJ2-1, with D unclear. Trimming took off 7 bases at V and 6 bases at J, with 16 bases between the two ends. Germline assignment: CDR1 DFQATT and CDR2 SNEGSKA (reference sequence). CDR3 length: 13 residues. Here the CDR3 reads CSVGSVMGNEQFF. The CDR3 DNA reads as TGCAGTGTTGGATCTGTGATGGGCAATGAGCAGTTCTTC.

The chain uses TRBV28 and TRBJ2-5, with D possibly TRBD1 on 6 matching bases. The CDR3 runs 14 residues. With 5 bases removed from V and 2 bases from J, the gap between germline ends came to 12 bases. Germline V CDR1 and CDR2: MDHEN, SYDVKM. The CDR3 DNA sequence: TGTGCCAGCAGTGCACCCGGGACACAAGAGACCCAGTACTTC. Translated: CASSAPGTQETQYF.

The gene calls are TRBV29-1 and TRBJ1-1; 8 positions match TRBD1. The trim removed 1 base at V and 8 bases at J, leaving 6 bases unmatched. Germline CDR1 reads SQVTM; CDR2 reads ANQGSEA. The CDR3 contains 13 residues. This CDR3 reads CSVEAGGAGEAFF. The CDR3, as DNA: TGCAGCGTTGAAGCAGGGGGCGCAGGGGAAGCTTTCTTT.

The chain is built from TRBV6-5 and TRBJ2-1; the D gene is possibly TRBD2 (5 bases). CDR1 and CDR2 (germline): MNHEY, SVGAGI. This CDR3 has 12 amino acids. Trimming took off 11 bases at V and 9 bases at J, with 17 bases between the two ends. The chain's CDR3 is CAAYRGPSEQFF. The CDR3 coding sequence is TGTGCCGCGTATAGAGGGCCCTCTGAGCAGTTCTTC.

The chain's CDR3 is CSVEDPVGTEIRTDTQYF. The CDR3 DNA is TGCAGCGTTGAAGATCCAGTGGGGACAGAGATTCGCACAGATACGCAGTATTTT. V usage is TRBV29-1 and J usage is TRBJ2-3, with TRBD1 matching over 7 bases. V trimming: 0 bases; J trimming: 1 base; junction bases outside the gene matches: 13. This CDR3 contains 18 residues. Per germline, CDR1 SQVTM and CDR2 ANQGSEA.

The CDR3, as DNA: TGCAGCGTTCAACTTCTACAGGGGGCCGGCTATGGCTACACCTTC. This translates into CSVQLLQGAGYGYTF. This sequence joins TRBV29-1 and TRBJ1-2; 9 bases map to TRBD1. After removal of 5 bases from V and 4 bases from J, the junction contained 11 bases not matched to a gene. Germline V gives CDR1 SQVTM, CDR2 ANQGSEA. This CDR3 is 15 amino acids long. The complete variable domain, with remaining parts taken from reference TRBV29-1 and TRBJ1-2, reads SAVISQKPSRDICQRGTSLTIQCQVDSQVTMMFWYRQQPGQSLTLIATANQGSEATYESGFVIDKFPISRPNLTFSTLTVSNMSPEDSSIYLCSVQLLQGAGYGYTFGSGTRLTVV.

Here the CDR3 reads CASRRPGTHYGYTF. For the CDR3, the DNA is TGTGCCAGCAGAAGACCCGGGACACATTATGGCTACACCTTC. This chain joins TRBV3-1 and TRBJ1-2; D may be TRBD1 (6 bases). CDR3 length equals 14 residues. Looked up from germline, CDR1 is LGHDT and CDR2 is YNNKEL (reference sequence). The germline V and J ends were trimmed by 6 bases and 5 bases, with 16 bases remaining between them.

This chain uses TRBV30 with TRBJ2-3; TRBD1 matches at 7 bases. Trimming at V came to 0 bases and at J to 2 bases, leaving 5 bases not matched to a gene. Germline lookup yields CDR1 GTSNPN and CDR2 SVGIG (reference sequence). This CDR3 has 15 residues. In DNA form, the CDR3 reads TGTGCCTGGAGTGTTGGGACAGCTCCCACAGATACGCAGTATTTT. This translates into CAWSVGTAPTDTQYF.

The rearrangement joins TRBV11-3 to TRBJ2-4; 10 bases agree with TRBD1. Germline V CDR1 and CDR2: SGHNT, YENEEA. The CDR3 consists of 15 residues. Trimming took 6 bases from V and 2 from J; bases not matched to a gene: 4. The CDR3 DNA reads TGTGCCAGCAGGAGGGACAGGGGTTCCAAAAACATTCAGTACTTC. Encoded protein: CASRRDRGSKNIQYF.